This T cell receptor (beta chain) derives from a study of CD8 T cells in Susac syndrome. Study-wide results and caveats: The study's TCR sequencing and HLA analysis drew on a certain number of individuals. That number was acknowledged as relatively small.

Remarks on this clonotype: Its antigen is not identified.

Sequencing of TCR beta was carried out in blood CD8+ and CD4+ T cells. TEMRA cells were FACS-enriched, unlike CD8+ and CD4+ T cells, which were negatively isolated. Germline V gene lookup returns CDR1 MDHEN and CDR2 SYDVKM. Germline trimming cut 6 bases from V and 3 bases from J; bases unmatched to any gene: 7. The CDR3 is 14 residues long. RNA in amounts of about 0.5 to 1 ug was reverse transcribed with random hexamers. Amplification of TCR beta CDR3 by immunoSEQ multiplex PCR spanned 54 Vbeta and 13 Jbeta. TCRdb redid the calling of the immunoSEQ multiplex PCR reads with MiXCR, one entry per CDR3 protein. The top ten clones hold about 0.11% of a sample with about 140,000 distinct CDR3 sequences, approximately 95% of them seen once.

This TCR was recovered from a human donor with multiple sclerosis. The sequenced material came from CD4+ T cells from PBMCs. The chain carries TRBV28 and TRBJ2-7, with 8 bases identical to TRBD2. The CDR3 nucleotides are TGTGCCAGCAGACGGAGCGGGAGTAACTACGAGCAGTACTTC. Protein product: CASRRSGSNYEQYF. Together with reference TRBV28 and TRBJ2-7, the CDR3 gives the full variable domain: DVKVTQSSRYLVKRTGEKVFLECVQDMDHENMFWYRQDPGLGLRLIYFSYDVKMKEKGDIPEGYSVSREKKERFSLILESASTNQTSMYLCASRRSGSNYEQYFGPGTRLTVT.